A single sample gave rise to the 21 T cell receptor beta chains below, sequenced in a study of CD8 T cells in Susac syndrome. Random hexamers primed reverse transcription of roughly 0.5 to 1 ug RNA. TCRdb processed the immunoSEQ multiplex PCR reads anew with MiXCR; each CDR3 protein has one entry. The sample lists about 250,000 distinct CDR3 sequences; around 93% were seen once. The material sequenced was CD4+ T cells from PBMCs. Receptors originate from a human donor with multiple sclerosis.

This rearrangement joins TRBV2 to TRBJ1-1; D unclear. Germline values: CDR1 SNHLY, CDR2 FYNNEI. Trimming removed 7 bases from V and 0 bases from J, with 12 bases in between. The CDR3 runs to 14 residues. Here the CDR3 DNA reads TGTGCCAGCAAGAAGGAAAACATGAACACTGAAGCTTTCTTT. Amino acids: CASKKENMNTEAFF.

The gene calls are TRBV12-3 or TRBV12-4 and TRBJ1-2; 7 bases are shared with TRBD1. The CDR3 covers 15 residues. J was trimmed by 4 bases and V by 5 bases; bases with no gene match: 10. The CDR3 region has the DNA TGTGCCAGCAGTCCTTCCAGACAGGGTATCTATGGCTACACCTTC. Protein sequence: CASSPSRQGIYGYTF.

The J gene is TRBJ2-6, the V gene TRBV10-3, with D perhaps matching TRBD2 (5 bases). The CDR3 runs to 16 residues. V lost 4 bases and J 0 bases, leaving 10 bases between the germline ends. From germline, CDR1 is ENHRY and CDR2 SYGVKD. The CDR3 region is CAISALRDSGANVLTF. The CDR3, as DNA: TGTGCCATCAGTGCCCTCCGGGACTCTGGGGCCAACGTCCTGACTTTC.

The chain joins TRBV11-1 to TRBJ2-6; D unresolved. V lost 0 bases, J lost 0 bases, and 6 bases lay in between. Germline CDR1 SGHAT, CDR2 FQDESV (reference sequence). The CDR3 contains 16 residues. CDR3 sequence: CASSLASPSGANVLTF. The CDR3 DNA follows: TGTGCCAGCAGCTTAGCCAGCCCCTCTGGGGCCAACGTCCTGACTTTC.

The CDR3 DNA reads TGTGCCAGCAGCGCGCCCAGGTCGGAAAAACTGTTTTTT. It is translated as CASSAPRSEKLFF. V usage is TRBV13 and J usage is TRBJ1-4; D ambiguous. CDR3 length: 13 amino acids. The germline V gene has CDR1 PRHDT and CDR2 FYEKMQ (reference sequence). V was clipped by 5 bases and J by 8 bases, with 12 bases between them.

The V call is TRBV11-3, the J call TRBJ1-1; D not resolved. Germline loops: CDR1 SGHNT, CDR2 YENEEA. V lost 5 bases and J lost 2, with 9 bases in between. The CDR3 is 13 residues long. In DNA form, the CDR3 reads TGTGCCAGCAGCCCCTTGGGTAACACTGAAGCTTTCTTT. Its protein is CASSPLGNTEAFF. The entire variable domain, with the rest obtained from reference TRBV11-3 and TRBJ1-1, is as follows: EAGVVQSPRYKIIEKKQPVAFWCNPISGHNTLYWYLQNLGQGPELLIRYENEEAVDDSQLPKDRFSAERLKGVDSTLKIQPAELGDSAVYLCASSPLGNTEAFFGQGTRLTVV.

The chain joins TRBV12-3 or TRBV12-4 to TRBJ2-5, with 14 bases lining up with TRBD2. Trimming cost V 5 bases and J 5 bases; bases outside gene matches: 1. The CDR3 runs 14 residues. The CDR3 bases are TGTGCCAGCAGTCGGACTAGCGGGGGGGAGACCCAGTACTTC. Its translation is CASSRTSGGETQYF.

The V and J genes are TRBV25-1 and TRBJ1-2; 10 bases fit TRBD1. CDR3 length: 15 residues. Germline CDR1 is MGHDK and CDR2 is SYGVNS. V lost 2 bases, J lost 6 bases, and 6 bases stayed unmatched. The CDR3 nucleotides are TGTGCCAGCAGTGAACCGGGACAGGGGTGGAATGGCTACACCTTC. Its protein is CASSEPGQGWNGYTF.

Only one count was recorded for this clonotype. V usage is TRBV5-1 and J usage is TRBJ2-1; 9 nucleotides agree with TRBD2. Trimming cost V 4 bases and J 9 bases; bases outside gene matches: 8. This CDR3 spans 14 amino acids. Germline V CDR1 and CDR2: SGHRS, YFSETQ. The CDR3 spells CASSPGVSGGEQFF. The CDR3 bases are TGCGCCAGCAGCCCCGGGGTTAGCGGGGGTGAGCAGTTCTTC.

The chain is built from TRBV6-5 and TRBJ1-1, with D maybe TRBD1 (5 bases). V dropped 6 bases and J dropped 5 bases, with 16 bases sitting between them. The germline CDR1 and CDR2 sequences are MNHEY and SVGAGI. The CDR3 covers 14 residues. The CDR3 is CASRADSLGTEAFF. CDR3 nucleotides: TGTGCCAGCAGAGCCGACAGTTTGGGGACTGAAGCTTTCTTT.

This chain joins TRBV30 and TRBJ1-1; no clear D gene. The V gene lost 0 bases and the J gene lost 2 bases, with 7 bases spanning the gap. The CDR3 length is 13 residues. CDR1 is GTSNPN and CDR2 is SVGIG in the germline V gene (reference sequence). The CDR3 spells CAWSVSFNTEAFF. The CDR3 DNA reads as TGTGCCTGGAGTGTCAGCTTTAACACTGAAGCTTTCTTT.

This rearrangement joins TRBV2 to TRBJ2-3; 7 bases fit TRBD1. CDR1 and CDR2 from the germline V gene are SNHLY and FYNNEI. This CDR3 region has 15 residues. V lost 6 bases to trimming and J lost 0 bases; unmatched junction nucleotides: 6. The CDR3 loop is CASRPDRVSTDTQYF. In DNA, the CDR3 is TGTGCCAGCAGACCCGACAGGGTTAGCACAGATACGCAGTATTTT. Full variable domain (outside the CDR3, taken from reference TRBV2 and TRBJ2-3): EPEVTQTPSHQVTQMGQEVILRCVPISNHLYFYWYRQILGQKVEFLVSFYNNEISEKSEIFDDQFSVERPDGSNFTLKIRSTKLEDSAMYFCASRPDRVSTDTQYFGPGTRLTVL.

The chain couples TRBV3-1 to TRBJ2-2, with D unresolved. The CDR3 spans 13 residues. CDR1 is LGHDT and CDR2 is YNNKEL in the germline V gene (reference sequence). Trimming removed 1 base at V and 8 bases at J, with 8 bases between. CDR3 amino acids: CASSQGRPGELFF. As DNA, the CDR3 is TGTGCCAGCAGCCAAGGCAGGCCGGGGGAGCTGTTTTTT.

V gene TRBV27 combines with J gene TRBJ2-1, with 8 bases fitting TRBD1. This CDR3 spans 16 amino acids. Trimming removed 4 bases from V and 9 bases from J; junction bases left unmatched: 14. Germline assignment: CDR1 MNHEY and CDR2 SMNVEV (reference sequence). CDR3 sequence reads: CASSYRQGPTRGEQFF. The DNA of the CDR3 is TGTGCCAGCAGTTATAGACAGGGGCCTACTCGGGGTGAGCAGTTCTTC.

The CDR3 sequence: CASSPSPGAGEKLFF. The CDR3 nucleotides are TGTGCCAGCAGCCCTAGTCCGGGGGCCGGGGAAAAACTGTTTTTT. V usage is TRBV7-9 and J usage is TRBJ1-4; D is possibly TRBD1 (6 bases). Trimming pared 5 bases from V and 8 bases from J, leaving 18 bases between. The CDR3 has 15 amino acids. CDR1 SEHNR and CDR2 FQNEAQ come from the germline V gene (reference sequence).

The chain employs TRBV28 and TRBJ1-3, with a tentative D call TRBD1 (5 bases). The V gene lost 1 base and the J gene lost 0 bases, with 7 bases spanning the gap. The length of the CDR3 is 15 residues. The germline CDR1 and CDR2 sequences are MDHEN and SYDVKM. The CDR3, as DNA: TGTGCCAGCAGTTTATCGGGGCGCTCTGGAAACACCATATATTTT. It codes for CASSLSGRSGNTIYF. The variable domain in full, completed from reference TRBV28 and TRBJ1-3, reads DVKVTQSSRYLVKRTGEKVFLECVQDMDHENMFWYRQDPGLGLRLIYFSYDVKMKEKGDIPEGYSVSREKKERFSLILESASTNQTSMYLCASSLSGRSGNTIYFGEGSWLTVV.

This clonotype was observed once. The V and J genes are TRBV12-3 or TRBV12-4 and TRBJ2-7; maybe TRBD1 (6 bases). The length of the CDR3 is 12 residues. Between the trimmed V and J ends, which lost 5 bases and 6 bases, there was a span of 11 bases. For the CDR3, the DNA is TGTGCCAGCAGTGCAGGGGTCGGCGAGCAGTACTTC. Residues: CASSAGVGEQYF.

This clonotype came up once. The gene calls are TRBV28 and TRBJ1-4; TRBD1 matches 7 bases. The V and J ends lost 7 bases and 5 bases, in that order; junction bases with no gene match: 7. Germline V gene sequence: CDR1 MDHEN, CDR2 SYDVKM. The CDR3 is made up of 14 amino acids. For the CDR3, the DNA is TGTGCCAGCACCTTGGGACAGAGAAATGAAAAACTGTTTTTT. It codes for CASTLGQRNEKLFF.

J is TRBJ2-3 and V is TRBV5-4; the D is unclear. The CDR3 extends over 13 amino acids. Trimming took off 4 bases at V and 5 bases at J, with 11 bases between the two ends. CDR1 is SGHNT and CDR2 is YYREEE in the germline V gene (reference sequence). CDR3 sequence reads: CASSPGRLDTQYF. For the CDR3, the DNA is TGTGCCAGCAGCCCCGGACGGTTAGATACGCAGTATTTT.

In this sample, this clonotype turned up once. The chain carries TRBV18 and TRBJ2-7; D may be TRBD1 (6 bases). The CDR3 has 13 amino acids. Germline lookup yields CDR1 KGHSH and CDR2 LQKENI. Trimming removed 4 bases at V and 3 bases at J, with 10 bases between. Here the CDR3 reads CASSRQVDYEQYF. The CDR3, as DNA: TGTGCCAGCTCACGACAGGTCGACTACGAGCAGTACTTC.

The chain is built from TRBV29-1 and TRBJ1-2, with D hard to call. The CDR3 length is 13 residues. Trimming took off 1 base at V and 1 base at J, with 7 bases between the two ends. The germline V gene encodes CDR1 SQVTM and CDR2 ANQGSEA. The CDR3 is CSVEVSYNYGYTF. In DNA, the CDR3 is TGCAGCGTTGAAGTCTCGTATAACTATGGCTACACCTTC.